The rows below give T cell receptor beta chains drawn from one sample of a study of T cells in Graves' hyperthyroidism and ophthalmopathy. TCRdb re-called the multiplex PCR reads through MiXCR, storing one row per CDR3 protein. The sample comprises under 700,000 distinct CDR3 sequences, around 45% of which are singletons, and nearly 8.5% rests with the top ten. Input material: peripheral blood or thyroid tissue (not recorded which). These receptors all stem from a woman aged 18 to 35 with Graves' hyperthyroidism. Both conserved end residues are part of each CDR3.

J,V,CDR3
TRBJ1-2,TRBV10-3,CAIRTGVTAGYTF
TRBJ2-5,TRBV20-1,CSARILFGTGDQPQYF
TRBJ2-6,TRBV9,CASRTTGANVLTF
TRBJ1-1,TRBV7-9,CASSLGGNTAAFF
TRBJ1-2,TRBV12-3/TRBV12-4,CASSNEGGYTF
TRBJ2-7,TRBV29-1,CSVEGKSYEQYF
TRBJ1-1,TRBV9,CASSVSGQMNTEAFF
TRBJ1-5,TRBV15,CATADATAGYSNQPQHF
TRBJ2-7,TRBV20-1,CSAWDRGSYEQYF
TRBJ2-7,TRBV20-1,CSADGAGTSYEQYF
TRBJ1-4,TRBV7-8,CASSPGTGSPGEKLFF
TRBJ2-2,TRBV19,CASTRPNTGELFF
TRBJ1-2,TRBV5-1,CASSFQGADYGYTF
TRBJ2-2,TRBV7-3,CASSQAGTGELFF
TRBJ1-1,TRBV7-8,CASSQVTGEAFF
TRBJ1-2,TRBV20-1,CSANRGQRYGYTF
TRBJ2-7,TRBV7-9,CASSLAVSSYEQYF
TRBJ1-1,TRBV2,CASVEVQVNTEAFF
TRBJ1-2,TRBV15,CATSRDRVDYGYTF
TRBJ1-6,TRBV2,CASTSGSPLHF
TRBJ2-7,TRBV20-1,CSTPAAESSYEQYF
TRBJ1-1,TRBV7-9,CASSLAGRGTGTEAFF
TRBJ1-5,TRBV10-3,CAISVTSPQGSNQPQHF
TRBJ1-2,TRBV29-1,CSVEQSSWTASNYGYTF
TRBJ2-3,TRBV11-2,CASSLIASPDTQYF
TRBJ2-2,TRBV10-1,CASRQGRDTGELFF
TRBJ1-5,TRBV10-3,CAISEASGGNQPQHF
TRBJ1-1,TRBV7-9,CASSLGQPPAGEAFF
TRBJ1-1,TRBV12-3/TRBV12-4,CASRDRGDTEAFF
TRBJ2-2,TRBV5-5,CASSLRTTTGELFF
TRBJ1-1,TRBV9,CASSQGSARAFF
TRBJ2-7,TRBV20-1,CSAREGPYEQYF
TRBJ1-2,TRBV7-9,CASSLGPGGWSGYTF
TRBJ1-1,TRBV6-4,CASRPRAALNTEAFF
TRBJ2-7,TRBV20-1,CSARGGGWDEQYF
TRBJ1-5,TRBV29-1,CSQDVGQPQHF
TRBJ1-2,TRBV7-2,CASSDTAGVRYGYTF
TRBJ2-7,TRBV2,CASGGQGYEQYF
TRBJ1-5,TRBV7-8,CASRGAFDQPQHF
TRBJ1-1,TRBV24-1,CATSDPGTVEAFF
TRBJ1-6,TRBV25-1,CASQGTGIYNSPLHF
TRBJ2-3,TRBV25-1,CASSDGLAADTQYF
TRBJ2-1,TRBV2,CASSNGQGDEQFF
TRBJ1-1,TRBV9,CASSLGEEGTEAFF
TRBJ1-2,TRBV12-5,CASGGTSNYGYTF
TRBJ2-5,TRBV6-1,CASTDGTGGAGETQYF
TRBJ2-2,TRBV5-1,CASSIGTSTTGELFF
TRBJ1-2,TRBV9,CASGVTGSGYTF